This T cell receptor beta chain is drawn from a study of cytomegalovirus exposure and HLA in healthy donors. Study-wide context: From donors who were HLA-typed, an early data release held 65 million to 85 million unique TCRs. Broader study findings: Analysis was carried out at a later point, and it linked a missense DCLRE1C variant to TCR beta V- and J-gene trimming. Some highly shared sequence variants likely arose as a pipeline artifact.

The PCR had 60 Vbeta and 13 Jbeta primers. Using immunoSEQ multiplex PCR, the repertoire was profiled, and TCRdb retains in-frame clones only, with some absent. The data contain about 130,000 clones, about four fifths of them singletons. Turning to this clone: Its antigen is as yet unknown.

The receptor was isolated from a man between 25 and 39 years old in good health and CMV-seronegative. What was sequenced was PBMCs.

The CDR3: CASSSTRETQYF. The CDR3 DNA follows: TGTGCCAGCAGTTCAACGCGAGAGACCCAGTACTTC. V and J are TRBV27 and TRBJ2-5; D unclear. The germline CDR1 and CDR2 sequences are MNHEY and SMNVEV (reference sequence). The CDR3 loop spans 12 amino acids. Trimming cost V 4 bases and J 4 bases, with 7 bases left between them.